The rows below give T cell receptor beta chains drawn from one sample of a study of blood T cells in healthy people across ages. TCRdb re-called the 5' RACE reads with MiXCR, one entry per CDR3 protein. In the table there are under 2 million distinct CDR3 sequences, about 35% of which are singletons. Sequencing was carried out using blood. These receptors all stem from a woman between 25 and 40 years old in good health. Both conserved end residues are part of each CDR3. Each record gives: clone size, D gene, J gene, V gene, CDR3 DNA, CDR3 protein. The D gene is left open where the match is weak. Only part of the rows carry a size: once, few, many, or a class if the clone is expanded.

few . TRBJ1-1 TRBV30 TGTGCCTCGGGACGGGCGAACACTGAAGCTTTCTTT CASGRANTEAFF
. . TRBJ1-1 TRBV7-2 TGTGCCAGCAGCAGCCGCCGACCTGAGACTGAAGCTTTCTTT CASSSRRPETEAFF
few . TRBJ1-2 TRBV27 TGTGCCAGCAGTTTATCAGGTCGATTTGGGAGTAATTATGGCTACACCTTC CASSLSGRFGSNYGYTF
. TRBD2 TRBJ2-4 TRBV3-1 TGTGCCAGCAGCCACGTGGGAGGGGTCTCTCTAGCCAAAAACATTCAGTACTTC CASSHVGGVSLAKNIQYF
. . TRBJ1-2 TRBV6-4 TGTGCCAGCAATCCCGGATTGGGCTATGGCTACACCTTC CASNPGLGYGYTF
many . TRBJ2-1 TRBV6-5 TGTGCCAGCAGCTATGGACCTAATGAGCAGTTCTTC CASSYGPNEQFF
. . TRBJ1-2 TRBV20-1 TGCAGTGCCCAGACGGAAAACTATGGCTACACCTTC CSAQTENYGYTF
. TRBD1 TRBJ2-5 TRBV19 TGTGCCAGTAGCCTTAGCCACGGGACAGCGTACCAAGAGACCCAGTACTTC CASSLSHGTAYQETQYF
. . TRBJ2-1 TRBV7-6 TGTGCCAGCAGCTTAGCGGGAGAATTGCTGGATGAGCAGTTCTTC CASSLAGELLDEQFF
few . TRBJ1-1 TRBV4-1 TGCGCCAGCAGCCCGATAACTTATTCTGAAGCTTTCTTT CASSPITYSEAFF
few . TRBJ2-3 TRBV12-3/TRBV12-4 TGTGCCAGCAGCCTCGCACATCCAGATACGCAGTATTTT CASSLAHPDTQYF
once . TRBJ2-7 TRBV29-1 TGCAGCGCCCGACGGGCGGGACAGTCTCACGACGAGCAGTACTTC CSARRAGQSHDEQYF
few . TRBJ1-1 TRBV6-6 TGTGCCAGCAGTTCGCTTTCGAGGGGGACTGAAGCTTTCTTT CASSSLSRGTEAFF
. . TRBJ2-7 TRBV5-1 TGCGCCAGCAGCTTAGACTCCCGGAGGAACGAGCAGTACTTC CASSLDSRRNEQYF
. TRBD2 TRBJ2-7 TRBV10-2 TGCGCCAGCAGTGACCCCCCGGGACTAGCGGGAGAAAGTGGTCACTACGAGCAGTACTTC CASSDPPGLAGESGHYEQYF
. . TRBJ1-5 TRBV4-1 TGCGCCAGCAGCCAACGAGGGCCAGGGGTTAGCAATCAGCCCCAGCATTTT CASSQRGPGVSNQPQHF
. . TRBJ2-2 TRBV5-1 TGCGCCAGCAGCTTGTACGAGGGGAGAGGGGAGCTGTTTTTT CASSLYEGRGELFF
many . TRBJ2-7 TRBV28 TGTGCCACCTCCTCTGTGGTGCCCAGGAACGAGCAGTACTTC CATSSVVPRNEQYF
many . TRBJ2-1 TRBV29-1 TGCAGCGTTGACACCCCGGGACGGACCTACAATGAGCAGTTCTTC CSVDTPGRTYNEQFF
many . TRBJ2-1 TRBV4-2 TGTGCCAGCAGCCAAGTATGGGGGAGGCCTTACAATGAGCAGTTCTTC CASSQVWGRPYNEQFF
few TRBD2 TRBJ2-1 TRBV11-2 TGTGCCAGCAGTTGGGACCCGAGCGGGGGGGCCGGCAATGAGCAGTTCTTC CASSWDPSGGAGNEQFF
few . TRBJ1-1 TRBV7-9 TGTGCCAGCAGCTTAGCCGAGGGAATGAACACTGAAGCTTTCTTT CASSLAEGMNTEAFF
many TRBD2 TRBJ2-1 TRBV29-1 TGCAGCGTTGAACTAGCGGTCTATGAGCAGTTCTTC CSVELAVYEQFF
. . TRBJ2-6 TRBV27 TGTGCCGGCAGTTTATCGGCAAGCGTGGGTGGGGCCAACGTCCTGACTTTC CAGSLSASVGGANVLTF
. . TRBJ2-1 TRBV11-2 TGTGCCAGCAGCCGCTTCAGGCAGCCGAGCTCCTACAATGAGCAGTTCTTC CASSRFRQPSSYNEQFF
. . TRBJ2-7 TRBV7-6 TGTGCCAGCAGCTTAGCGGTGTTAGGGGGCGAGCAGTACTTC CASSLAVLGGEQYF
once . TRBJ2-5 TRBV2 TGTGCCAGCAGCGTCGTATCGGGAGTAGAGACCCAGTACTTC CASSVVSGVETQYF
. . TRBJ2-1 TRBV10-3 TGTGCCATCAGGGATAGCGGCCTGGTGGGGAATGAGCAGTTCTTC CAIRDSGLVGNEQFF
. . TRBJ1-5 TRBV10-3 TGTGCCATCAGACAGGGAAGCAATCAGCCCCAGCATTTT CAIRQGSNQPQHF
. TRBD2 TRBJ2-1 TRBV11-3 TGTGCCAGCAGCTTAAAGCGGGGGGGCGAAAAAGATGAGCAGTTCTTC CASSLKRGGEKDEQFF
. . TRBJ1-5 TRBV6-1 TGTGCCAGCAGAGATCAGACAATTCAGCCCCAGCATTTT CASRDQTIQPQHF
. . TRBJ1-1 TRBV11-2 TGTGCCAGCAGCTTAGAGGGATTCTCTGAAGCTTTCTTT CASSLEGFSEAFF
. . TRBJ1-1 TRBV20-1 TGCAGTGCTAGAGATCTAAGCAGGGCCACTGAAGCTTTCTTT CSARDLSRATEAFF
. TRBD2 TRBJ2-1 TRBV2 TGTGCCGGAAGACTAGCGGGGGGCTATTCCAATGAGCAGTTCTTC CAGRLAGGYSNEQFF
many . TRBJ2-5 TRBV12-3/TRBV12-4 TGTGCCAGCAGTCCCGATTGGGGACAAGAGACCCAGTACTTC CASSPDWGQETQYF
many TRBD2 TRBJ2-3 TRBV6-1 TGTGCCAGCAGTGCCGGGAGGGGCACTAGCACAGATACGCAGTATTTT CASSAGRGTSTDTQYF
few . TRBJ2-4 TRBV5-1 TGCGCCAGCAGCTTGGGGTCGGGGCGAAACATTCAGTACTTC CASSLGSGRNIQYF
few TRBD1 TRBJ1-5 TRBV4-1 TGCGCCAGCAGCCAAGATGGACAGGGGAATCAGCCCCAGCATTTT CASSQDGQGNQPQHF
few . TRBJ1-5 TRBV20-1 TGCAGTGCTAGTCGGGCCCGGGATCAGCCCCAGCATTTT CSASRARDQPQHF
. . TRBJ2-7 TRBV11-2 TGTGCCAGCATAGCGGGCAGGGGGATAGACGAGCAGTACTTC CASIAGRGIDEQYF
once TRBD1 TRBJ2-7 TRBV20-1 TGCAGTGCCGTCGGGACAGGGACCTACGAGCAGTACTTC CSAVGTGTYEQYF
. . TRBJ1-2 TRBV7-2 TGTGCCAGCAGCTTAAAGTGGACAGACTATGGCTACACCTTC CASSLKWTDYGYTF
. . TRBJ1-2 TRBV7-9 TGTGCCAGCAGCTTAGGCGGGGCTGCCTACACCTTC CASSLGGAAYTF
few . TRBJ2-7 TRBV5-1 TGCGCCAGCACGGACGCCGGGTTCGAGCAGTACTTC CASTDAGFEQYF
few . TRBJ2-2 TRBV4-1 TGCGCCAGCAGCCAAGAAAGCCCCTCGCGTCGGTTGACCGGGGAGCTGTTTTTT CASSQESPSRRLTGELFF
. TRBD1 TRBJ2-3 TRBV12-3/TRBV12-4 TGTGCCAGCAGTGACCCCCGACAGGGATCTACAGATACGCAGTATTTT CASSDPRQGSTDTQYF
. . TRBJ2-3 TRBV9 TGTGCCAGCAGCGCCGCCGAGAGGGGGGGAGATACGCAGTATTTT CASSAAERGGDTQYF
many . TRBJ2-1 TRBV7-9 TGTGCCAGCAGCCCCCGGTCAGGGAAGACTTACAATGAGCAGTTCTTC CASSPRSGKTYNEQFF
few . TRBJ1-5 TRBV20-1 TGCAGTCCAGGGGCGGGCAGCAATCAGCCCCAGCATTTT CSPGAGSNQPQHF
. . TRBJ1-4 TRBV6-6 TGTGCCAGCAACAGGAGTGGGAATGAAAAACTGTTTTTT CASNRSGNEKLFF
few . TRBJ1-1 TRBV28 TGTGCCAGCAAACTGGAACAGCAGAACACTGAAGCTTTCTTT CASKLEQQNTEAFF
. . TRBJ2-3 TRBV3-1 TGTGCCAGCAGCCAAGGGTCTAGAGGGGCGCAGTATTTT CASSQGSRGAQYF
few . TRBJ2-2 TRBV7-9 TGTGCCAGCAGCGAACGACCGGGGACTCCCACCGGGGAGCTGTTTTTT CASSERPGTPTGELFF
many . TRBJ2-5 TRBV29-1 TGCAGCGCCGCACGGGGCGGGGAGACCCAGTACTTC CSAARGGETQYF
few TRBD1 TRBJ1-5 TRBV9 TGTGCCAGCAGCCCCGAGGGACAGCCCAATCAGCCCCAGCATTTT CASSPEGQPNQPQHF
. TRBD1 TRBJ1-2 TRBV20-1 TGCAGTGCTACCAGATTAGGGGGGACAGATACTTATGGCTACACCTTC CSATRLGGTDTYGYTF
few . TRBJ1-1 TRBV6-6 TGTGCCAGCAGTAAATCTGACAGGATACAGAACGCTGAAGCTTTCTTT CASSKSDRIQNAEAFF
. TRBD2 TRBJ2-4 TRBV5-4 TGTGCCAGCAGCCGAGGGGAAGGACTAGCGGGTGATCTAGCCAAAAACATTCAGTACTTC CASSRGEGLAGDLAKNIQYF
. . TRBJ2-7 TRBV20-1 TGCAGTGCTATAGACGACTACGAGCAGTACTTC CSAIDDYEQYF